What follows is one TCR beta chain and its context. No conserved phenylalanine or tryptophan ends this CDR3, so it is likely a read error. Per germline, CDR1 ENHRY and CDR2 SYGVKD. The CDR3 totals 13 residues. Trimming took off 5 bases at V and 3 bases at J, with 11 bases between the two ends. No cell sorting was done before RNA was extracted from the tissue. The sample originates from a study of tumor and adjacent non-tumor tissue in lung cancer. TCRbeta libraries were built with three rounds of nested PCR, modified from ARM-PCR. Via MiXCR, TCRdb re-called the multiplex PCR reads, giving one row per CDR3 protein. The sample has fewer than 130,000 distinct CDR3 sequences, approximately 87% seen once.

This receptor was obtained from a man aged 65 to 85 with non-small cell lung cancer. Sequences were obtained from lung tumor tissue. This chain connects TRBV10-3 to TRBJ2-7; D perhaps matches TRBD2 (5 bases). The CDR3 protein is CAISTGNFYEQYS. DNA of the CDR3: TGTGCCATCAGTACCGGGAATTTCTACGAGCAGTACTCC.